This T cell receptor beta chain was recorded in a study of T cells in Graves' hyperthyroidism and ophthalmopathy (dated by TCRdb to between 2018 and 2020). In terms of the full investigation: Peripheral blood samples were taken at the time of initial diagnosis, prior to any treatment. The approximately 90 discovery patients were randomly split 7:3 into training and test sets. After sampling, hyperthyroidism patients received methimazole starting at 30 mg daily, and ophthalmopathy patients received high-dose intravenous methylprednisolone. An independent validation cohort of under 20 hyperthyroidism patients and about 15 patients who later progressed to ophthalmopathy tested prospective prediction of ophthalmopathy. To identify distinguishing TCR V-J signatures, a discovery cohort of around 100 patients was used, comprising 43 with Graves' ophthalmopathy and around 57 with stable Graves' hyperthyroidism. The paper reports TCR Vbeta CDR3 sequencing of some 140 peripheral blood samples: 40 to 45 ophthalmopathy, roughly 80 hyperthyroidism and around 17 progressor patients. The study also compared thyroid tissue and blood T-cell repertoires from about 6 Graves' hyperthyroidism patients. Study-level results and caveats: Blood samples also contained most of the expanded thyroid clonotypes (frequency above 0.001), which suggests that blood repertoires may reflect thyroid immune responses. In validation, the model predicted progression to ophthalmopathy a median of about 6.5 months before onset, with approximately 70% sensitivity and almost 75% specificity. A model built on a 13 V-J signature distinguished ophthalmopathy from stable hyperthyroidism, reaching 85% to 90% sensitivity and about 81% specificity in cross-validation and 80%/75% in testing. Sample size was not statistically predetermined, and investigators were not blinded to group allocation.

TCR beta CDR3 regions were amplified from RNA transcripts. A first-round RT-PCR of the TCR CDR3 used the HTBI primer set with the Qiagen OneStep RT-PCR kit. The libraries were constructed in a second round of multiplex PCR and then size-selected and purified. Libraries were sequenced paired-end with 100 bp reads on an Illumina HiSeq2000. The paper's processing steps were these. SOAPnuke was used to process the raw data, removing reads that contained adapters or uncalled bases, had a mean Phred below 15, or lacked an exact match to the constant primer or identifier. COPE v1.2.5 was used to merge the high-quality paired reads, and each unique nucleotide sequence was defined as a clonotype. MiTCR v1.1 was used to align clonotypes to the IMGT TRBV, TRBD and TRBJ reference segments. The analysis included only V-J combinations with a frequency above 0.0001, which together covered 99% to 99.2% of the repertoires. A TCS score was defined as the ratio between F50 (clonal expansion) and ExV (chaos), using BLOSUM62-based TCRdist between CDR3 peptides within each V-J. Welch's t-statistics and random forest reduced around 550 V-J features to 13, which were used in a naive Bayes classifier (R e1071). The public reads were run again by TCRdb, first through fastp at Q25 and then through MiXCR, and only productive beta chains were kept. One record per CDR3 amino acid sequence lists the most common genes and DNA. The V and J calls shown here were made by TCRdb, not taken from the authors' results. Here the sample has 620,000 or so distinct CDR3 sequences; roughly 14% occur a single time. The top ten clonotypes cover around an eighth of the sample.

Germline trimming: 2 bases from V, 7 bases from J; junction bases outside gene matches: 4. The CDR3 contains 13 residues, cysteine and phenylalanine counted. Solely the CDR3 DNA is kept, with 39 bases framed from the first base. The germline V gene specifies MNHEY as CDR1 and SVGAGI as CDR2. Moderately to severely active disease, a Clinical Activity Score of at least 3, a NOSPECS grade of at least 4, and a duration under 3 months were present in ophthalmopathy patients. Exclusion was applied to patients with uncontrolled infections, other autoimmune diseases, pregnancy or lactation. Diagnoses relied on clinical symptoms, serum thyroxine and TRAb, thyroid ultrasound and orbital computed tomography. PBMCs were isolated from 10 ml of fresh peripheral blood by Ficoll-Paque density gradient centrifugation. Trizol reagent was used to extract total RNA, and RNA quality was then checked on an Agilent 2100 Bioanalyzer.

This clonotype was picked up a small number of times. Its antigen remains unidentified. Base-call qualities are not available, and no considerably larger clone is one nucleotide away. The clonotype was recovered from a woman aged 45-59 years with Graves' ophthalmopathy. The receptor chain draws on TRBV6-5 and TRBJ2-7, with 8 junctional bases fitting TRBD1. Material for sequencing was blood. The CDR3 region has the sequence CASSYQGAREQYF. The DNA reads as follows: TGTGCCAGCAGTTACCAGGGGGCAAGGGAGCAGTACTTC.